One sample yielded the 30 T cell receptor beta chains listed below, sequenced in a study of T cell repertoires in cytomegalovirus infection. Their recognized antigens are unknown. TCRdb re-analysed the reads in MiXCR, keeping a single row per CDR3 protein. The sample holds some 480,000 distinct CDR3 sequences, more than 30% seen once. The sequencing used cultured PBMCs, collected from culture after CMV antigen stimulation. These receptors were collected from a human donor in good health (CMV status not recorded). Some clones in this sample may be carry-over from other donors' samples.

This clonotype was recorded a few times. This sequence joins TRBV7-9 and TRBJ2-7; the D call may be TRBD1 or TRBD2 (5 bases each). Germline-derived CDR1 and CDR2 are SEHNR and FQNEAQ (reference sequence). Trimming stripped 4 bases from V and 6 bases from J, with 16 bases between. The CDR3 runs to 14 residues. CDR3: CASSSGTYTGEQYF. CDR3 nucleotides: TGTGCCAGCAGCTCCGGGACGTATACCGGCGAGCAGTACTTC.

The chain's CDR3 is CSASDPTGTSYEQYF. CDR3 DNA: TGCAGTGCTTCCGACCCGACAGGGACCTCCTACGAGCAGTACTTC. The V gene is TRBV20-1, the J gene TRBJ2-7, with TRBD1 matching over 7 bases. The CDR3 spans 15 residues. V was clipped by 5 bases and J by 0 bases; unmatched bases: 10. Germline lookup yields CDR1 DFQATT and CDR2 SNEGSKA (reference sequence).

This clonotype came up a few times. The rearrangement uses TRBV7-2 and TRBJ1-1, with D maybe TRBD1 (6 bases). The germline gives CDR1 SGHTA, CDR2 FQGNSA. This CDR3 region has 15 residues. The V end was cut by 4 bases, the J end by 5 bases, with 17 bases between. The CDR3 sequence is CASSSHGLGATEAFF. The DNA of the CDR3 is TGTGCCAGCAGCTCACACGGCCTGGGGGCTACTGAAGCTTTCTTT.

The rearrangement joins TRBV19 to TRBJ2-4; 9 nucleotides agree with TRBD1. Germline assignment: CDR1 LNHDA and CDR2 SQIVND (reference sequence). Trimming cost V 4 bases and J 8 bases; bases outside gene matches: 12. The CDR3 has 16 amino acids. CDR3 sequence reads: CASSSHPGQGTDIQYF. The CDR3 coding sequence is TGTGCCAGTAGTAGCCACCCGGGACAGGGCACGGACATTCAGTACTTC.

The chain is built from TRBV20-1 and TRBJ2-3; D unclear. Germline CDR1 and CDR2: DFQATT and SNEGSKA (reference sequence). There are 13 residues in the CDR3. V gave up 5 bases and J gave up 8 bases, with 17 bases separating them. CDR3 in DNA: TGCAGTGCTCCGGCTACTGGTTCGCGTACGCAGTATTTT. Protein: CSAPATGSRTQYF.

The chain carries TRBV6-5 and TRBJ1-1, with 8 bases identical to TRBD1. CDR3 length: 13 residues. Germline-derived CDR1 and CDR2 are MNHEY and SVGAGI. J was trimmed by 8 bases and V by 3 bases; bases with no gene match: 5. CDR3 amino acids: CASSYAGGAEAFF. The CDR3 DNA reads TGTGCCAGCAGTTATGCAGGGGGCGCAGAAGCTTTCTTT.

J is TRBJ2-3 and V is TRBV6-4; 7 bases map to TRBD2. J gave up 4 bases and V 0 bases, and 7 bases lay outside the gene matches. The CDR3 spans 16 residues. The germline gives CDR1 MRHNA, CDR2 SNTAGT. CDR3 amino acids: CASSDSTGRAPDTQYF. The CDR3 DNA sequence: TGTGCCAGCAGTGACTCGACGGGGAGGGCCCCAGATACGCAGTATTTT.

The rearrangement joins TRBV10-3 to TRBJ2-5; D could derive from TRBD1 or TRBD2 (5 bases each). The CDR3 length is 11 residues. Germline CDR1 and CDR2: ENHRY and SYGVKD. V lost 8 bases and J lost 6, with 10 bases in between. CDR3 in DNA: TGTGCCATCTGGGACGAAAAGACCCAGTACTTC. This sequence encodes CAIWDEKTQYF.

The chain couples TRBV11-3 to TRBJ1-2, with a tentative D call TRBD1 (6 bases). Trimming cost V 5 bases and J 4 bases, with 38 bases left between them. The CDR3 spans 22 residues. CDR1 is SGHNT and CDR2 is YENEEA in the germline V gene. The CDR3: CASSPRGTGLFGSGGEAYGYTF. CDR3 DNA: TGTGCCAGCAGCCCTAGGGGCACAGGGCTGTTTGGGTCTGGCGGGGAAGCCTATGGCTACACCTTC.

The chain has TRBV20-1 and TRBJ2-5, with TRBD1 matching 8 bases. The CDR3 spans 15 residues. V dropped 0 bases and J dropped 4; count of bases not matched to a gene: 7. In germline, CDR1 is DFQATT, CDR2 SNEGSKA (reference sequence). Here the CDR3 DNA reads TGCAGTGCTAGAGATCCGGACAGGGCAGCAGAGACCCAGTACTTC. Encoded protein: CSARDPDRAAETQYF.

As regards this clonotype: The conserved closing phenylalanine or tryptophan is absent in this CDR3, likely reflecting a read error. The DNA of the CDR3 is TGTGCCAGCAGTTTTTCGGGAGTTGTGGAGACCCAGTACATC. It encodes CASSFSGVVETQYI. The chain joins TRBV12-3 or TRBV12-4 to TRBJ2-5; D perhaps matches TRBD2 (6 bases). The ends were cut back, 3 bases at V and 5 bases at J, with 13 bases in the middle. This CDR3 region has 14 residues.

This clonotype has more than one count but fewer than ten. V is TRBV23-1 and J is TRBJ2-7; 10 bases are shared with TRBD2. TRBV23-1 is an open reading frame whose function is uncertain. J lost 0 bases, V lost 2 bases, and 10 bases had no gene match. The CDR3 has 18 residues. CDR3 DNA sequence: TGCGCCAGCAGTCAAACTAGCGGGATTTCCAAAAGCTCCTACGAGCAGTACGTC. Its protein is CASSQTSGISKSSYEQYV.

There are a few counts of this clonotype. This sequence joins TRBV6-2 or TRBV6-3 and TRBJ1-2; possibly TRBD1 for D (6 bases). The CDR3 extends over 13 amino acids. Deletions cut 5 bases from V and 3 bases from J, with 10 bases between. Germline V gene lookup returns CDR1 MNHEY and CDR2 SVGEGT. The CDR3 nucleotides read TGTGCCAGCAGTCAACAGGGACACTATGGCTACACCTTC. This translates into CASSQQGHYGYTF.

The chain has TRBV11-2 and TRBJ2-3, with D perhaps TRBD1 or TRBD2 (5 bases each). Trimming took off 4 bases at V and 8 bases at J, with 13 bases between the two ends. This CDR3 region has 13 residues. Germline values: CDR1 SGHAT, CDR2 FQNNGV. The CDR3 here is CASSSALRGTQYF. DNA for the CDR3: TGTGCCAGCAGCTCCGCGCTGAGGGGTACGCAGTATTTT.

This clonotype has more than one count but fewer than ten. The rearrangement links TRBV4-2 to TRBJ2-7, with 13 bases matching TRBD2. Germline V lookup: CDR1 LGHNA, CDR2 YNFKEQ. J was trimmed by 2 bases and V by 6 bases; bases with no gene match: 7. The CDR3 runs 16 residues. Written as DNA, the CDR3 is TGTGCCAGCAGGCAGTATGGACTAGCGGGAGCCTACGAGCAGTACTTC. It encodes CASRQYGLAGAYEQYF.

Only a few counts were recorded for this clonotype. The chain combines TRBV7-2 with TRBJ2-5, with D uncertain. Germline loops: CDR1 SGHTA, CDR2 FQGNSA. CDR3 length: 14 amino acids. V was pared by 3 bases and J by 1 base, with 9 bases between. CDR3 residues: CASSFSGSQETQYF. The CDR3, as DNA: TGTGCCAGCAGCTTTAGTGGAAGCCAAGAGACCCAGTACTTC.

V gene TRBV25-1 combines with J gene TRBJ2-1, with 9 bases that match TRBD2. This CDR3 is 16 amino acids long. V lost 4 bases to trimming and J lost 8 bases; unmatched junction nucleotides: 12. The germline gives CDR1 MGHDK, CDR2 SYGVNS. In DNA form, the CDR3 reads TGTGCCAGCAGTGCGCGGGGGATAGCGGGAGATGATGAGCAGTTCTTC. Translated: CASSARGIAGDDEQFF.

This clonotype was detected only a few times. The rearrangement uses TRBV30 and TRBJ2-2; D tentatively fits TRBD1 or TRBD2 (5 bases each). V shed 0 bases and J shed 6 bases, with 11 bases lying between them. CDR1 GTSNPN and CDR2 SVGIG come from the germline V gene (reference sequence). This CDR3 region has 14 residues. Written as DNA, the CDR3 is TGTGCCTGGAGTGTAGTTGTGGGACCCGGGGAGCTGTTTTTT. Protein product: CAWSVVVGPGELFF.

The chain joins TRBV30 to TRBJ1-1; D is unresolved. The CDR3 contains 13 residues. V dropped 5 bases and J dropped 4 bases, with 14 bases sitting between them. Germline assignment: CDR1 GTSNPN and CDR2 SVGIG (reference sequence). The CDR3 DNA reads TGTGCCTGGGGTAGGGCCAGTGTCACTGAAGCTTTCTTT. Its translation is CAWGRASVTEAFF.

In its sample, this clonotype was seen many times. CDR3 coding DNA: TGTGCCAGCAGCTTAACTCTTGACACTGAAGCTTTCTTT. It translates to CASSLTLDTEAFF. The chain is built from TRBV7-2 and TRBJ1-1; D gene unclear. This CDR3 is 13 amino acids long. Trimming removed 2 bases at V and 3 bases at J, with 7 bases between. Germline values: CDR1 SGHTA, CDR2 FQGNSA.

This clonotype was observed a few times. This chain joins TRBV7-3 and TRBJ2-1; 9 positions agree with TRBD2. Germline values: CDR1 SGHTA, CDR2 FQGTGA. The CDR3 totals 17 residues. With 5 bases clipped from V and 9 bases from J, the junction kept 17 bases outside the gene matches. CDR3 sequence reads: CASSRGLVAGEKGEQFF. The DNA of the CDR3 is TGTGCCAGCAGCCGTGGCCTCGTAGCGGGAGAAAAGGGTGAGCAGTTCTTC.

In this sample, this clonotype turned up once. CDR3 loop: CASSLAAPGWNNSPLHF. CDR3 nucleotide sequence: TGTGCCAGCAGTTTAGCGGCGCCAGGGTGGAATAATTCACCCCTCCACTTT. The chain uses TRBV12-3 or TRBV12-4 and TRBJ1-6, with a weak D call TRBD1 (5 bases). Trimming stripped 0 bases from V and 5 bases from J, with 14 bases between. The CDR3 length is 17 residues.

This rearrangement joins TRBV4-1 to TRBJ2-7; TRBD1 is a possible D gene (7 bases). Germline V gives CDR1 MGHRA, CDR2 YSYEKL. V lost 1 base, J lost 1 base, and 20 bases lay in between. The CDR3 totals 18 residues. The CDR3 DNA is TGCGCCAGCAGCCAAGGAGGGGGCAGGGGGGACCAATCCTACGAGCAGTACTTC. Amino acids: CASSQGGGRGDQSYEQYF.

V is TRBV7-8 and J is TRBJ2-1; TRBD2 matches at 11 bases. Per the germline V gene, CDR1 is SGHVS and CDR2 is FQNEAQ. The J segment lost 8 bases and the V segment lost 0 bases, leaving 9 bases of the junction unmatched. This CDR3 has 17 residues. CDR3 residues: CASSLASTLAGVHEQFF. In DNA form, the CDR3 reads TGTGCCAGCAGCTTAGCTTCGACACTAGCGGGAGTGCATGAGCAGTTCTTC.

This clonotype was observed a few times. V is TRBV19 and J is TRBJ2-5, with TRBD2 matching over 8 bases. In germline, CDR1 is LNHDA, CDR2 SQIVND (reference sequence). V trimming: 3 bases; J trimming: 0 bases; junction bases outside the gene matches: 12. CDR3 length equals 18 residues. CDR3 sequence reads: CASSIGLAGGTYQETQYF. The DNA for the CDR3 is TGTGCCAGTAGTATCGGCCTAGCGGGCGGGACTTACCAAGAGACCCAGTACTTC. The whole variable domain, remainder taken from reference TRBV19 and TRBJ2-5, is DGGITQSPKYLFRKEGQNVTLSCEQNLNHDAMYWYRQDPGQGLRLIYYSQIVNDFQKGDIAEGYSVSREKKESFPLTVTSAQKNPTAFYLCASSIGLAGGTYQETQYFGPGTRLLVL.

This clonotype has more than one count but fewer than ten. The chain uses TRBV20-1 and TRBJ2-5; TRBD2 aligns across 13 bases. The V gene end was trimmed by 3 bases and the J gene end by 4 bases; junction bases not matched to a gene: 8. Germline V gene data show CDR1 as DFQATT and CDR2 as SNEGSKA (reference sequence). The CDR3 length is 16 residues. CDR3 protein: CSARRTSGRGSETQYF. DNA of the CDR3: TGCAGTGCTAGGAGGACTAGCGGGAGAGGTTCAGAGACCCAGTACTTC.

This clonotype has a handful of counts. This chain joins TRBV6-6 and TRBJ1-1; D remains unclear. Deletions cut 0 bases from V and 4 bases from J, with 9 bases between. The CDR3 covers 14 residues. Germline CDR1 MNHNY, CDR2 SVGAGI (reference sequence). The CDR3 DNA reads TGTGCCAGCAGTTACTCGTTGGGTGGCACTGAAGCTTTCTTT. Protein product: CASSYSLGGTEAFF.

This clonotype was detected ten times or more. The rearrangement uses TRBV12-3 or TRBV12-4 and TRBJ1-1; a possible D gene is TRBD1 (5 bases). V was trimmed by 3 bases and J by 6 bases, leaving 14 bases between them. The CDR3 sequence is 14 residues long. CDR3 amino acids: CASSFQGAVAEAFF. CDR3 in DNA: TGTGCCAGCAGTTTTCAGGGCGCCGTCGCTGAAGCTTTCTTT.

The chain uses TRBV6-1 and TRBJ2-7, with 10 bases fitting TRBD1. Unmatched junction bases numbered 3, after V lost 4 bases and J lost 0 bases. Germline V gene lookup returns CDR1 MNHNS and CDR2 SASEGT. There are 15 residues in the CDR3. The DNA for the CDR3 is TGTGCCAGCAGTGGCCGGGACAGGGGCTCCTACGAGCAGTACGTC. Translating gives CASSGRDRGSYEQYV.

The genes are TRBV20-1 and TRBJ2-5, with a tentative D call TRBD2 (6 bases). Trimming shortened V by 6 bases and J by 2 bases, and 19 bases separated the two germline ends. This CDR3 spans 15 amino acids. Germline V CDR1 and CDR2: DFQATT, SNEGSKA (reference sequence). The CDR3 protein is CSAHGAAGFQETQYF. As DNA, the CDR3 is TGCAGTGCCCATGGGGCAGCGGGTTTTCAAGAGACCCAGTACTTC.